This TCR beta chain was found in a study of T cell repertoires in cytomegalovirus infection. The wider study: Matching HLA type and CMV infection were both indicated by public TCR beta signatures. Study-wide results and limits: There were carriers of CMV plus the relevant HLA, and cumulative public TCR beta family frequency identified them. The study found HLA-C-restricted CMV-specific TCR beta clonotypes dominating the ex vivo response.

The CDR3 loop spans 14 amino acids. V lost 0 bases to trimming and J lost 2 bases, with 8 bases between them. Germline loops: CDR1 LGHNA, CDR2 YSLEER. Comment on this clonotype: Its antigen is unidentified.

TCRdb analysed the reads with MiXCR anew, one entry per CDR3 protein. The profile shows approximately 160,000 distinct CDR3 sequences, 17% of them singletons. The chain uses TRBV4-3 and TRBJ2-7; D is ambiguous. The sequencing sample was made of CD8+ T cells from PBMCs. The source is a human donor in good health (CMV status not recorded). Some clones in this sample may be carry-over from other donors' samples. CDR3 sequence reads: CASSQDLDAYEQYF. The CDR3 region has the DNA TGCGCCAGCAGCCAAGATCTAGATGCCTACGAGCAGTACTTC.